Sequencing of this T cell receptor beta chain was carried out in a study of blood T cell repertoires in COVID-19. Study-level background: Whether acute or convalescent, the COVID-19 samples came from the United States, Italy and Spain.

This CDR3 is built from 13 residues. V dropped 6 bases and J dropped 6 bases, with 15 bases sitting between them. Profiling relied on immunoSEQ multiplex PCR, and the TCRdb table lists in-frame clones only, not all of them. The sample contains around 65,000 clones, more than 75% of which appear only once. The receptor comes from a human donor in a cohort sampled during active COVID-19. The sequenced material came from peripheral blood. The V call is TRBV12-3 or TRBV12-4, the J call TRBJ2-7; TRBD2 might be the D (5 bases). CDR3 sequence: CASRTTPFAEQYF. The CDR3 DNA follows: TGTGCCAGCAGGACTACCCCCTTCGCCGAGCAGTACTTC.